These T cell receptor beta chains were read from a single sample in a study of Graves' ophthalmopathy and Graves' hyperthyroidism. TCRdb recomputed calls from the multiplex PCR reads with MiXCR, one row per CDR3 protein. The repertoire holds fewer than 250,000 distinct CDR3 sequences, with approximately 29% as singletons. The sequenced material came from peripheral blood. The receptors shown here come from a man in his forties or fifties with Graves' ophthalmopathy. Each CDR3 is given with its conserved first and last residue. Fields, in order: CDR3 DNA, CDR3 protein, J gene, clone size, V gene, D gene. The D gene is left open where the match is weak. Some rows have no size entry. The others give once, few or many, or a class for an expanded clone.

TGTGCCAGCAGTTATGGGACGACAGGACAGCCCCAGCATTTT,CASSYGTTGQPQHF,TRBJ1-5,many,TRBV6-5,-
TGTGCCAGCAGCCCGGACGGGGGAGGGCAGCCCCAGCATTTT,CASSPDGGGQPQHF,TRBJ1-5,-,TRBV6-1,-
TGCGCCAGCAGTCAATTGGGGAACACTGAAGCTTTCTTT,CASSQLGNTEAFF,TRBJ1-1,many,TRBV5-1,-
TGTGCCAGCAGTCAAGAGCAAGCTGAAGCTTTCTTT,CASSQEQAEAFF,TRBJ1-1,-,TRBV28,-
TGTGCCAGCAGGGTGCTAGGGAACACTGAAGCTTTCTTT,CASRVLGNTEAFF,TRBJ1-1,many,TRBV6-5,-
TGTGCCAGCAGTTCGCCTTCCGGGACCGACGAGGGCACCGGGGAGCTGTTTTTT,CASSSPSGTDEGTGELFF,TRBJ2-2,-,TRBV12-3/TRBV12-4,-
TGTGCCAGCACTGGGGGCGGTGGGGCTTTCTTT,CASTGGGGAFF,TRBJ1-1,-,TRBV6-1,-
TGTGCCAGCAGCGCCTCCTCGGAGGAGACCCAGTACTTC,CASSASSEETQYF,TRBJ2-5,many,TRBV9,-
TGTGCCAGCAGTAGACAGGGGTCTAGTTCCGAGACCCAGTACTTC,CASSRQGSSSETQYF,TRBJ2-5,-,TRBV28,TRBD1
TGTGCCATCAGTGAAGGTGAAGGGAGCGAGCAGTACTTC,CAISEGEGSEQYF,TRBJ2-7,many,TRBV10-3,-
TGCAGCGTTGAAGCAGGGACGGGACAGGGCACCTACGAGCAGTACTTC,CSVEAGTGQGTYEQYF,TRBJ2-7,-,TRBV29-1,TRBD1
TGTGCCAGCACTCGAGGGGGGGGAGAGACCCAGTACTTC,CASTRGGGETQYF,TRBJ2-5,many,TRBV12-3/TRBV12-4,-
TGTGCCAGCAGCGTAGTACCTAGCGGGAACACCGGGGAGCTGTTTTTT,CASSVVPSGNTGELFF,TRBJ2-2,many,TRBV9,TRBD2
TGTGCCAGTAGTAGGTCCAGTAGCAATCAGCCCCAGCATTTT,CASSRSSSNQPQHF,TRBJ1-5,many,TRBV19,-
TGTGCCAGTAGTAGTTTAGGGCCAGCTGGAGCGGTTATGGAGCAGTACTTC,CASSSLGPAGAVMEQYF,TRBJ2-7,-,TRBV19,-
TGTGCCAGCACCAGACAGAGTAACTATGGCTACACCTTC,CASTRQSNYGYTF,TRBJ1-2,many,TRBV6-5,-
TGTGCCAGCAGTTACCCCGCCACTTCTGCTTTCTTT,CASSYPATSAFF,TRBJ1-1,many,TRBV12-3/TRBV12-4,-
TGTGCCAGCGGATCGGGACGTGCCCAAGAGACCCAGTACTTC,CASGSGRAQETQYF,TRBJ2-5,many,TRBV6-1,-
TGTGCCAGCAGTTTAGAGGGGGCCACCACGGCTTTCTTT,CASSLEGATTAFF,TRBJ1-1,once,TRBV28,TRBD1
TGCGCCAGCAGCTTGACTAGCGGGAGTGTTACCGGGGAGCTGTTTTTT,CASSLTSGSVTGELFF,TRBJ2-2,many,TRBV5-1,TRBD2
TGTGCCAGCAGTTTAGGTGGACTAGCTAAGGGCTTC,CASSLGGLAKGF,TRBJ2-5,once,TRBV27,TRBD2
TGTGCCACCAGTGATGAGGACACAGGGGACGAGCAGTACTTC,CATSDEDTGDEQYF,TRBJ2-7,many,TRBV24-1,TRBD1
TGCGCCAGCAGCCAAAACCACCAAGAGACCCAGTACTTC,CASSQNHQETQYF,TRBJ2-5,many,TRBV4-1,-
TGTGCCAGCAGGCCCCGGGACTCCCAAGAGACCCAGTACTTC,CASRPRDSQETQYF,TRBJ2-5,-,TRBV2,-
TGTGCCAGCAGTTCCCTCGGATGGGGGGGGGGCCTATCCAATCAGCCCCAGCATTTT,CASSSLGWGGGLSNQPQHF,TRBJ1-5,many,TRBV28,-
TGCGCCAGCAGCCAAGGTCCAGGCCGCTATGGCTACACCTTC,CASSQGPGRYGYTF,TRBJ1-2,many,TRBV4-1,-
TGTGCCAGCAGCCCACAGGACAGGGCCCTACAGCCCCAGCATTTT,CASSPQDRALQPQHF,TRBJ1-5,once,TRBV28,TRBD1
TGTGCCAGTAGTGTCCAGGGGGCTTCGGGCGAGCAGTACTTC,CASSVQGASGEQYF,TRBJ2-7,many,TRBV19,TRBD1
TGTGCCAGTAGTATTAGCGGGGAGAGCACTGAAGCTTTCTTT,CASSISGESTEAFF,TRBJ1-1,many,TRBV19,-
TGTGCCAGCAAACAGGGATTCAATGCCTACGAGCAGTACTTC,CASKQGFNAYEQYF,TRBJ2-7,many,TRBV5-6,-
TGTGCTAGTGGTTTGGGTCAGGGGAATCAGCCCCAGCATTTT,CASGLGQGNQPQHF,TRBJ1-5,once,TRBV12-5,-
TGTGCCTGGAGTCCCTCACGAATGGGGCCGGAGACCCAGTACTTC,CAWSPSRMGPETQYF,TRBJ2-5,many,TRBV30,-
TGTGCCAGCAGTACCTCGGCCCCATCTACTTACGAGCAGTACTTC,CASSTSAPSTYEQYF,TRBJ2-7,few,TRBV28,-
TGCAGTGCCCTCAGGGGTTTATCCTACGAGCAGTACTTC,CSALRGLSYEQYF,TRBJ2-7,many,TRBV20-1,-
TGTGCCAGCAGTTATGACAGTCCCCGAGGAGCTTTCTTT,CASSYDSPRGAFF,TRBJ1-1,many,TRBV6-5,-
TGTGCCAGCAAGATAGGGGCGCTCACCGGGGAGCTGTTTTTT,CASKIGALTGELFF,TRBJ2-2,many,TRBV27,-
TGCAGTGCTAGAGATTTGGGAACTCAGACTTTCTTT,CSARDLGTQTFF,TRBJ1-1,-,TRBV20-1,-
TGCGCCAGCAGCCAAGAAGGCGGAGAGGGGGGCGGCTATGGCTACACCTTC,CASSQEGGEGGGYGYTF,TRBJ1-2,many,TRBV4-1,-
TGTGCCAGCAGTTTATCGCCGGTGGGAAACACTGAAGCTTTCTTT,CASSLSPVGNTEAFF,TRBJ1-1,many,TRBV27,-
TGTGCCAGCAGTTGGACAGGGTTCTCCTACGAGCAGTACTTC,CASSWTGFSYEQYF,TRBJ2-7,many,TRBV27,TRBD1
TGTGCCAGTAGTACCACGCTAGCGAACACCGGGGAGCTGTTTTTT,CASSTTLANTGELFF,TRBJ2-2,many,TRBV19,-
TGTGCCAGCAGCACTGGGACAGGATACTACGAGCAGTACTTC,CASSTGTGYYEQYF,TRBJ2-7,once,TRBV12-3/TRBV12-4,TRBD1
TGTGCCAGCAGTTTACTTCGCAGGGGAGCCTACGAGCAGTACTTC,CASSLLRRGAYEQYF,TRBJ2-7,many,TRBV28,-
TGTGCCACCAGCAGAGATCGAGGAACTCGGGGGAATTCACCCCTCCACTTT,CATSRDRGTRGNSPLHF,TRBJ1-6,few,TRBV15,-
TGTGCCAGCAGCCCCGGGGACAGGACCCAAGAGACCCAGTACTTC,CASSPGDRTQETQYF,TRBJ2-5,once,TRBV11-2,TRBD1
TGTGCCAGCAGCCGGACAGGGCACACTGAAGCTTTCTTT,CASSRTGHTEAFF,TRBJ1-1,many,TRBV12-3/TRBV12-4,TRBD1
TGTGCCAGCAGTTACTCCGTCAGCTCTGGGGCCAACGTCCTGACTTTC,CASSYSVSSGANVLTF,TRBJ2-6,-,TRBV6-5,-
TGCGCCAGCAGGACAAGAACGTCGGAGCCCCAGCATTTT,CASRTRTSEPQHF,TRBJ1-5,many,TRBV2,-
TGTGCCAGCAGCAAACCCAGCGGGACTGACCAAGAGACCCAGTACTTC,CASSKPSGTDQETQYF,TRBJ2-5,-,TRBV7-2,TRBD2
TGTGCCAGCAGCCGGGCCCCCTACTACGAGCAGTACTTC,CASSRAPYYEQYF,TRBJ2-7,many,TRBV11-1,-
TGTGCCAGCAGTTACCCGCGACACGATAGCTCTGGGGCCAACGTCCTGACTTTC,CASSYPRHDSSGANVLTF,TRBJ2-6,-,TRBV6-2/TRBV6-3,-